This T cell receptor (beta chain) was sequenced in a study of CD8+ T cells in alopecia areata. Study as a whole: Administration of oral tofacitinib to treated patients was at 5 to 10 mg twice daily.

V was clipped by 11 bases and J by 2 bases, with 16 bases between them. Germline V gives CDR1 ENHRY, CDR2 SYGVKD. This CDR3 comprises 13 residues. Treatment in this sample: oral pan-JAK inhibitor, 5-10 mg twice daily. From alopecia areata patients, lesional scalp punch biopsies and peripheral blood were collected. cDNA reverse transcribed from extracted RNA served as the sequencing template. The method was immunoSEQ multiplex PCR; TCRdb's version includes in-frame clones alone and lacks a portion of them. Among about 13,000 clones, about two thirds were seen once, and the ten largest hold about 7%. This specimen consisted of skin, obtained at week 4, from a patient treated with tofacitinib. V and J are TRBV10-3 and TRBJ2-7; tentative D call: TRBD1 (7 bases). The clonotype was recovered from a human donor with alopecia areata. CDR3 sequence: CAVLARGAYEQYF. In DNA form, the CDR3 reads TGTGCCGTCTTGGCCAGGGGGGCCTACGAGCAGTACTTC.